The source of this TCR beta chain is a study of beta chain features in type 1 diabetes. Sorting of CD4+ naive, central memory, regulatory and stem cell-like memory cells was performed via CD45RO/CCR7/CD25/CD127/CD95/CD27. Expressed TCRB transcripts were sequenced after all isolated RNA was converted to cDNA. TCRdb's table, derived via immunoSEQ multiplex PCR, lists solely in-frame clones and lacks some. The sample has around 99,000 clones, almost 40% seen once. What was sequenced was stem cell memory CD4+ T cells from blood. This TCR derives from a woman aged 18-35 years in good health.

CDR3 coding DNA: TGTGCCAGCAGTGAATACGGTCAGAACACTGAAGCTTTCTTT. This codes for CASSEYGQNTEAFF. The chain links TRBV25-1 to TRBJ1-1, with no clear D. This CDR3 has 14 amino acids. With 0 bases removed from V and 1 base from J, the gap between germline ends came to 6 bases. CDR1 and CDR2 (germline): MGHDK, SYGVNS.